Presented here are 5 T cell receptor beta chains from one specimen sequenced in a study of T cell responses to AZD1222 COVID-19 vaccine. Clones were sequenced by immunoSEQ multiplex PCR, and TCRdb holds only the in-frame ones, with some missing. Of some 180,000 clones in the sample, around 92% are singletons; the top ten hold roughly 10%. The material sequenced was peripheral blood, taken on day 0 of AZD1222 vaccination. These receptors were obtained from an adult in good health.

The gene calls are TRBV15 and TRBJ1-4; D gene uncertain. The V gene's germline CDR1 is LNHNV and CDR2 YYDKDF (reference sequence). The ends were cut back, 6 bases at V and 5 bases at J, with 7 bases in the middle. This CDR3 is 12 amino acids long. The CDR3 is CATRKGNEKLFF. CDR3 nucleotide sequence: TGTGCCACCAGGAAAGGGAATGAAAAACTGTTTTTT.

The chain is built from TRBV27 and TRBJ1-2; D perhaps matches TRBD1 (6 bases). The CDR3 is 17 residues long. Germline-derived CDR1 and CDR2 are MNHEY and SMNVEV (reference sequence). Trimming pared 2 bases from V and 3 bases from J, leaving 19 bases between. The CDR3, as DNA: TGTGCCAGCAGTTTAGTATACGGACAGCGGAGGGACTATGGCTACACCTTC. Residues: CASSLVYGQRRDYGYTF.

The chain recombines TRBV3-1 (or the pseudogene TRBV3-2) with TRBJ2-1, with no clear D. The CDR3 has 15 amino acids. Germline V CDR1 and CDR2: LGHDT, YNNKEL (reference sequence). The V gene lost 4 bases and the J gene lost 1 base, with 11 bases spanning the gap. The CDR3 DNA follows: TGTGCCAGCAGCCCGGATTTCAGTTCCTACAATGAGCAGTTCTTC. Residues: CASSPDFSSYNEQFF.

The chain joins TRBV19 to TRBJ2-1; 10 bases are a match to TRBD1. This CDR3 has 15 amino acids. V gave up 11 bases and J gave up 5 bases; unmatched junction bases: 12. The germline CDR1 and CDR2 sequences are LNHDA and SQIVND (reference sequence). The chain's CDR3 is CASAPGTGENNEQFF. The DNA of the CDR3 is TGTGCCTCCGCCCCCGGGACAGGGGAAAACAATGAGCAGTTCTTC.

The CDR3 nucleotides read TGTGCCAGCAGTTTAAGTAGTTGGGAGGGACAGTCTGGGGCCAACGTCCTGACTTTC. Protein sequence: CASSLSSWEGQSGANVLTF. The chain couples TRBV28 to TRBJ2-6, with D perhaps TRBD1 or TRBD2 (7 bases each). V dropped 2 bases and J dropped 1 base, with 18 bases sitting between them. The CDR3 covers 19 residues. The germline V gene encodes CDR1 MDHEN and CDR2 SYDVKM. Looking up the rest from reference TRBV28 and TRBJ2-6 gives the full variable domain: DVKVTQSSRYLVKRTGEKVFLECVQDMDHENMFWYRQDPGLGLRLIYFSYDVKMKEKGDIPEGYSVSREKKERFSLILESASTNQTSMYLCASSLSSWEGQSGANVLTFGAGSRLTVL.